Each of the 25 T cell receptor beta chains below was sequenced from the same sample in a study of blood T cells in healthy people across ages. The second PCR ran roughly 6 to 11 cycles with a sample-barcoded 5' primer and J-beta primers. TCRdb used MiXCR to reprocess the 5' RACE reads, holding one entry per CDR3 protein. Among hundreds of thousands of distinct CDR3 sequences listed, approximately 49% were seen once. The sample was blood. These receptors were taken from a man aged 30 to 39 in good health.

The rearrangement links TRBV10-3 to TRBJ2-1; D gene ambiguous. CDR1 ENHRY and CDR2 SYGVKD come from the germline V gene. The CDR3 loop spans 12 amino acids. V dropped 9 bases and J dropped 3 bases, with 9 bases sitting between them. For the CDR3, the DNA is TGTGCCATAGGCCTGGTCTACAATGAGCAGTTCTTC. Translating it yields CAIGLVYNEQFF.

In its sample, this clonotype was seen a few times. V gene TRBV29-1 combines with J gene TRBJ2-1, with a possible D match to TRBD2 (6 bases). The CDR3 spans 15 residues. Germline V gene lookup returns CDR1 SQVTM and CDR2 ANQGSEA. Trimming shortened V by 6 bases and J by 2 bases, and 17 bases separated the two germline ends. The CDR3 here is CSVRGELKAYNEQFF. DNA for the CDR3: TGCAGCGTCCGCGGGGAGTTAAAGGCCTACAATGAGCAGTTCTTC.

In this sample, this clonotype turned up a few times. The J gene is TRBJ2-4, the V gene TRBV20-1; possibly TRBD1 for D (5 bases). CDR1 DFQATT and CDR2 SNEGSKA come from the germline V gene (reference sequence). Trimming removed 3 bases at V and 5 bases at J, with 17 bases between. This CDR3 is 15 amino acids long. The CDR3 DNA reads TGCAGTGCTAGGGGCAGGGTCGGTAGCCAAAACATTCAGTACTTC. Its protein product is CSARGRVGSQNIQYF.

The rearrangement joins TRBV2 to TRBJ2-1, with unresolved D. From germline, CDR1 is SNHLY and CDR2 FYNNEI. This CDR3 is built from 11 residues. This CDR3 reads CAGSPYNEQFF. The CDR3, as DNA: TGTGCGGGCAGTCCGTACAATGAGCAGTTCTTC.

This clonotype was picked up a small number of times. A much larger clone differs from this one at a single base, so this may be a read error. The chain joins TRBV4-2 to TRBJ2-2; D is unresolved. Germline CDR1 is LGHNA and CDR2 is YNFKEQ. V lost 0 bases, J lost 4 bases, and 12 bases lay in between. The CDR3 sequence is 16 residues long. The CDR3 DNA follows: TGTGCCAGCAGCCAAGATGGAAGTAGCCCCACCGGGGAGCTGTTTTTT. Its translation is CASSQDGSSPTGELFF.

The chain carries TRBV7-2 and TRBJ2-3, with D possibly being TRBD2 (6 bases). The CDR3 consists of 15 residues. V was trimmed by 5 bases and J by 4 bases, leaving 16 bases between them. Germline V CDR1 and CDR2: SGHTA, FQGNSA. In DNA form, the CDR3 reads TGTGCCAGCAGCCCGCTGGGACTCTCGGCAGATACGCAGTATTTT. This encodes CASSPLGLSADTQYF.

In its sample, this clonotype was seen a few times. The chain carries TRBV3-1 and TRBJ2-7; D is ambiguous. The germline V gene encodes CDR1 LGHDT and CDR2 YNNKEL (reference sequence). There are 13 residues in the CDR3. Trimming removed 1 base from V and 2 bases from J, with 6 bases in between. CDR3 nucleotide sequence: TGTGCCAGCAGCCAAGCGGAAGCCTACGAGCAGTACTTC. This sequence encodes CASSQAEAYEQYF.

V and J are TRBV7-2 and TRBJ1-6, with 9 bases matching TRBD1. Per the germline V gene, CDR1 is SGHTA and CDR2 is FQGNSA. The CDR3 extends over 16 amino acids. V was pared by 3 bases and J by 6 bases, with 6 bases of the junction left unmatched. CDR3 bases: TGTGCCAGCAGCTTGGGAACAGGGGGCTCTAATTCACCCCTCCACTTT. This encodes CASSLGTGGSNSPLHF.

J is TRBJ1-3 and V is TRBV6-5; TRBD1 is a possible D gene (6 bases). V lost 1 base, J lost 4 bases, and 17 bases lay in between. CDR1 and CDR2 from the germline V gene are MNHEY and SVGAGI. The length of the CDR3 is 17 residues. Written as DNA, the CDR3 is TGTGCCAGCAGTTACTTTGGGGGAGACAGGCACGGAAACACCATATATTTT. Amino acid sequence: CASSYFGGDRHGNTIYF.

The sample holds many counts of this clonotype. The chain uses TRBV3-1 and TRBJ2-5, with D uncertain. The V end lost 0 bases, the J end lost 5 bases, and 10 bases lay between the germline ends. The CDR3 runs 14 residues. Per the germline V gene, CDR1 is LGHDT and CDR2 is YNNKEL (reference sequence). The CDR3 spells CASSQDRATETQYF. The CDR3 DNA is TGTGCCAGCAGCCAAGATCGCGCGACGGAGACCCAGTACTTC.

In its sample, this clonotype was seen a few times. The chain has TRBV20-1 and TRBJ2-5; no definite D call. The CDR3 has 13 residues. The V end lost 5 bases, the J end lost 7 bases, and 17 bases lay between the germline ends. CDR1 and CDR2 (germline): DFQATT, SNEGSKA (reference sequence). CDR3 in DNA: TGCAGTGCTCCCCCGGGTCAGGACGGGACCCAGTACTTC. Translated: CSAPPGQDGTQYF.

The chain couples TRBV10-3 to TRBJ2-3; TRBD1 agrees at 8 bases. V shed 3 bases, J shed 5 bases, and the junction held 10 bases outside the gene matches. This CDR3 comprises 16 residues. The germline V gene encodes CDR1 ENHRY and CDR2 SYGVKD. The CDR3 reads CAISDLDRARGDTQYF. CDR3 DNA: TGTGCCATCAGTGACCTGGACAGGGCCCGTGGAGATACGCAGTATTTT.

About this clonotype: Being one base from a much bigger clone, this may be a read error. The CDR3 region has the DNA TGTGCCAGCAGCTTATTGCGCAGCTCTGGCAATCAGCCCCAGCATTTT. Amino acids: CASSLLRSSGNQPQHF. This sequence joins TRBV7-8 and TRBJ1-5; unclear D gene. V was shortened by 2 bases and J by 2 bases, with 13 bases between the two germline ends. CDR3 length: 16 residues. Germline V CDR1 and CDR2: SGHVS, FQNEAQ.

The CDR3 sequence: CASSLSRGVDEQYF. Here the CDR3 DNA reads TGTGCCAGCAGCTTAAGCAGGGGGGTCGACGAGCAGTACTTC. V usage is TRBV11-3 and J usage is TRBJ2-7; D is perhaps TRBD1 (7 bases). Germline values: CDR1 SGHNT, CDR2 YENEEA. The CDR3 length is 14 residues. V was trimmed by 2 bases and J by 5 bases, leaving 13 bases between them.

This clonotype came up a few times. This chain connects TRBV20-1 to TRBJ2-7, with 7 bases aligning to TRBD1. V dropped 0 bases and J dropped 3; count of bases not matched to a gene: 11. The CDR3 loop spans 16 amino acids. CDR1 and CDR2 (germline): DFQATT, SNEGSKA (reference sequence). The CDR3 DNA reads TGCAGTGCTAGAGATCTGGACAGGCGCCTGGGCTACGAGCAGTACTTC. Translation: CSARDLDRRLGYEQYF.

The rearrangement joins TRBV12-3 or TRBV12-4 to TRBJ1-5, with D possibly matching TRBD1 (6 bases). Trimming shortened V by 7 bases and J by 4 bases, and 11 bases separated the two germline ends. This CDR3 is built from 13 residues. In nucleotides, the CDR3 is TGTGCCAGCACTGCGAGGGGGAATCAGCCCCAGCATTTT. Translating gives CASTARGNQPQHF.

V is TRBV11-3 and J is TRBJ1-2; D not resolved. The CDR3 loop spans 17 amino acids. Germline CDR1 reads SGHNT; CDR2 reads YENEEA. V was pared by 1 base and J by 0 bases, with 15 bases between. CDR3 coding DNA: TGTGCCAGCAGCTTAGTGACTTGGGCAGAGGCTAACTATGGCTACACCTTC. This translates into CASSLVTWAEANYGYTF.

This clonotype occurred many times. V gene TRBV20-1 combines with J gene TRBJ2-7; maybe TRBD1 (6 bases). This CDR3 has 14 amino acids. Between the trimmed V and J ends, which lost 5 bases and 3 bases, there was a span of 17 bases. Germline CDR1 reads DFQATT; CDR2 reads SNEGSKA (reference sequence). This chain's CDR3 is CSAPSPLGGYEQYF. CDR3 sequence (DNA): TGCAGTGCTCCCTCACCGCTAGGGGGCTACGAGCAGTACTTC.

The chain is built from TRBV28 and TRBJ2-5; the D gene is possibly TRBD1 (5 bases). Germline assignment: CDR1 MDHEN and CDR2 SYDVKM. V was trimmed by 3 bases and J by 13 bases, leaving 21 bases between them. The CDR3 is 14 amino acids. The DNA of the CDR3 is TGTGCCAGCAGTTTCCAGGACAACTCCTACGAGCTGTACTTC. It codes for CASSFQDNSYELYF. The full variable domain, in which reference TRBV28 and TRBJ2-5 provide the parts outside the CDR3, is DVKVTQSSRYLVKRTGEKVFLECVQDMDHENMFWYRQDPGLGLRLIYFSYDVKMKEKGDIPEGYSVSREKKERFSLILESASTNQTSMYLCASSFQDNSYELYFGPGTRLLVL.

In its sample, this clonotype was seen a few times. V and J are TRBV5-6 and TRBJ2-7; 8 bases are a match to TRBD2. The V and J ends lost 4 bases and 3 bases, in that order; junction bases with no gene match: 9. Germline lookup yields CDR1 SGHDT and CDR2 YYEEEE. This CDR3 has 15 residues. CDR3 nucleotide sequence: TGTGCCAGCAGCCAAGACCGGGAGGGATACTACGAGCAGTACTTC. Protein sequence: CASSQDREGYYEQYF.

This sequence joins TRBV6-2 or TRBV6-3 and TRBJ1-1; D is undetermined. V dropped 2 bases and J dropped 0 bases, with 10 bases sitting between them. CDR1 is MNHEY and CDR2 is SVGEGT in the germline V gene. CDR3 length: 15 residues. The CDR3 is CASSYHGRVNTEAFF. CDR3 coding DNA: TGTGCCAGCAGTTACCACGGACGGGTGAACACTGAAGCTTTCTTT.

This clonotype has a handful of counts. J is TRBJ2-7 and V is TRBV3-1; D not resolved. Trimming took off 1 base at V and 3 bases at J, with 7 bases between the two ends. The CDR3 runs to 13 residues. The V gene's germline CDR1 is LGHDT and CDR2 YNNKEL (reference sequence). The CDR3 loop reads CASSQAIGYEQYF. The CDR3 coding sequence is TGTGCCAGCAGCCAAGCCATCGGCTACGAGCAGTACTTC.

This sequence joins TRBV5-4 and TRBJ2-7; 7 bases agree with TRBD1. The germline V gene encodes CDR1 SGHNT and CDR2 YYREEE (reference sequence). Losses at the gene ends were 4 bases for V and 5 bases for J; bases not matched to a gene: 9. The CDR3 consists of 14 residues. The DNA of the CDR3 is TGTGCCAGCAGCCTGTCGACAGGGTCGAACGAGCAGTACTTC. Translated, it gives CASSLSTGSNEQYF.

The CDR3 nucleotides read TGCAGTGCTAGACCGGCAAACAGGGGCCCTGAAGCTTTCTTT. Translation gives CSARPANRGPEAFF. The chain has TRBV20-1 and TRBJ1-1; 7 bases align to TRBD1. Unmatched junction bases numbered 9, after V lost 2 bases and J lost 6 bases. Germline V gene sequence: CDR1 DFQATT, CDR2 SNEGSKA (reference sequence). The length of the CDR3 is 14 residues.

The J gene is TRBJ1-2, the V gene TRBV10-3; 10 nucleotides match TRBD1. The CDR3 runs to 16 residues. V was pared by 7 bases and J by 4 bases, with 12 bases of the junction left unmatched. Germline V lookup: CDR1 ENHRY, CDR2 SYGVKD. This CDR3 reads CAITPDRGRAGYGYTF. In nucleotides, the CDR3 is TGTGCCATCACTCCCGACAGGGGGCGCGCCGGCTATGGCTACACCTTC.